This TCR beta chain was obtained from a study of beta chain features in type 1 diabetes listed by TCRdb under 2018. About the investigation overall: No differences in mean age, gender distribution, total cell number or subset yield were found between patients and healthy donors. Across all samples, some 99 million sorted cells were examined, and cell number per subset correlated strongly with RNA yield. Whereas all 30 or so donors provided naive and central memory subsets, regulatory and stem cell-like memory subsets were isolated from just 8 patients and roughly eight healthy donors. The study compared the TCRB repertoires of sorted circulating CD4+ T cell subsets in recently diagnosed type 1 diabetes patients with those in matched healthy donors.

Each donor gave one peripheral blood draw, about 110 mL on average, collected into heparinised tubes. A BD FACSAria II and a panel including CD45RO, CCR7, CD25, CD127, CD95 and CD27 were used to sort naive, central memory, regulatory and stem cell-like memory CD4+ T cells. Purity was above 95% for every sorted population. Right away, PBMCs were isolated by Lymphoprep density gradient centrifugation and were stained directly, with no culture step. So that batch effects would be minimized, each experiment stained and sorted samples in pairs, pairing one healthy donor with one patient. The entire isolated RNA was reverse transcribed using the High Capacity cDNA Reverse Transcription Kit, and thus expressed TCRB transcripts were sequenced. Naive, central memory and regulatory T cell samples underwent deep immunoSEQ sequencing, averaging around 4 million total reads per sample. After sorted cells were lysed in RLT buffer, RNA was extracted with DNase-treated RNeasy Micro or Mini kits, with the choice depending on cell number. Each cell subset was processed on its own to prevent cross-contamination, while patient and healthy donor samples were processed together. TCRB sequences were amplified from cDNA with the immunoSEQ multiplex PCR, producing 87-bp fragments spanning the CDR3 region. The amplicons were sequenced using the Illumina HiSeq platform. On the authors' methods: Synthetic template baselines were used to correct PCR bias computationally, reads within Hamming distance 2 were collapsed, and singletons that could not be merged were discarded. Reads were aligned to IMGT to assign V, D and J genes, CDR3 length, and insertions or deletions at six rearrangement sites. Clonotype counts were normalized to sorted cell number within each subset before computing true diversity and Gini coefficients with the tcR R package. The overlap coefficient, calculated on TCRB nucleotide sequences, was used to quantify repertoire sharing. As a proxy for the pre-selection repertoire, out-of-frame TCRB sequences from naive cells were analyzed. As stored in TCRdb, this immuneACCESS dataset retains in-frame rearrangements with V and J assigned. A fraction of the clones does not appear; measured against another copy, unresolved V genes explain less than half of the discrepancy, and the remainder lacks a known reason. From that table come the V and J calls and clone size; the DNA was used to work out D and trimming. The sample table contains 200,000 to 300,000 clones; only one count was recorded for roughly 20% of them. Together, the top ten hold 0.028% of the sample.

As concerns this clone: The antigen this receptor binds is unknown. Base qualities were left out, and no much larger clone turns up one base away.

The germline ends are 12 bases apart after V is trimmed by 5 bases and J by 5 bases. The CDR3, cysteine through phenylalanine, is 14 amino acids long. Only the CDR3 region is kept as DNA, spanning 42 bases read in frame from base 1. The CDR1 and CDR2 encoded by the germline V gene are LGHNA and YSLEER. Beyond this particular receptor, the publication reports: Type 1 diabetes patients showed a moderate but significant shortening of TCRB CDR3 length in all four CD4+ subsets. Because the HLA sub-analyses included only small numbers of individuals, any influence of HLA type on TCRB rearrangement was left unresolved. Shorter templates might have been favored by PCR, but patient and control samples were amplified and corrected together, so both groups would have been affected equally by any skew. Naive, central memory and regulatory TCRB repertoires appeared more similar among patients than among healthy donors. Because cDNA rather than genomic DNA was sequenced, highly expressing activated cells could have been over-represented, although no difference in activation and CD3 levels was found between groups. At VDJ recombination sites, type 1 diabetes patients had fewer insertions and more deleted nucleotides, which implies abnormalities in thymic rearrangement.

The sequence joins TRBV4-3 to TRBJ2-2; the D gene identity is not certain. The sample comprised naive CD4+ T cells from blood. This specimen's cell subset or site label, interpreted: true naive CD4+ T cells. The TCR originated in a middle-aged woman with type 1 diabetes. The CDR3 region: CASSAQARTGELFF. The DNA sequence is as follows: TGCGCCAGCAGCGCCCAGGCTCGGACCGGGGAGCTGTTTTTT.